The 16 T cell receptor beta chains below come from one sample, sequenced in a study of T-cell memory formation after mild COVID-19. TCRdb itself ran the 5' RACE reads through MiXCR, one entry per CDR3 protein. The sample lists some 40,000 distinct CDR3 sequences; approximately 6.8% were seen once. The sample comprised PBMCs or a T cell subset sorted from them (not recorded which). Receptor source: a man aged 18 to 29 who had mild COVID-19 (a few samples of this study predate the infection). Cell type and time point are not known.

This clonotype was counted only a few times. The rearrangement links TRBV4-1 to TRBJ2-3; D possibly uses TRBD1 or TRBD2 (5 bases each). The germline V gene encodes CDR1 MGHRA and CDR2 YSYEKL. The CDR3 covers 15 residues. V lost 3 bases and J lost 2, with 12 bases in between. The CDR3 sequence is CASSQGTLNTDTQYF. The CDR3 coding sequence is TGCGCCAGCAGCCAGGGGACCCTTAACACAGATACGCAGTATTTT.

This clonotype was seen many times. The chain links TRBV7-2 to TRBJ1-1; TRBD1 agrees at 8 bases. V was clipped by 5 bases and J by 1 base; unmatched bases: 6. This CDR3 is 15 amino acids long. Germline CDR1 reads SGHTA; CDR2 reads FQGNSA. The CDR3 region is CASSTGGVGNTEAFF. For the CDR3, the DNA is TGTGCCAGCAGCACAGGGGGGGTAGGGAACACTGAAGCTTTCTTT.

There are many counts of this clonotype. The DNA of the CDR3 is TGCGCCAGCAGCATGGGAGGGGCGGACACTGAAGCTTTCTTT. Protein sequence: CASSMGGADTEAFF. The chain is built from TRBV5-1 and TRBJ1-1; possibly TRBD1 for D (5 bases). The germline gives CDR1 SGHRS, CDR2 YFSETQ. The V gene lost 4 bases and the J gene lost 3 bases, with 13 bases spanning the gap. The CDR3 loop spans 14 amino acids.

The rearrangement joins TRBV4-2 to TRBJ2-3; D not certain. CDR1 is LGHNA, CDR2 YNFKEQ, per germline. The CDR3 runs 14 residues. V shed 0 bases and J shed 11 bases, with 15 bases lying between them. CDR3 DNA: TGTGCCAGCAGCCAAGATCAGACCCTAATTAGGCAGTATTTT. Translating it yields CASSQDQTLIRQYF.

This clonotype appeared many times. The CDR3 loop reads CASSLKGFRGYTF. The CDR3 nucleotides are TGTGCCAGCAGCTTAAAGGGGTTTCGAGGCTACACCTTC. The chain carries TRBV7-2 and TRBJ1-2, with TRBD1 as a possible D gene (5 bases). Trimming left V 2 bases short and J 8 bases short, with 12 bases between. Germline V gene sequence: CDR1 SGHTA, CDR2 FQGNSA. The CDR3 spans 13 residues.

This clonotype was detected only a few times. This chain connects TRBV28 to TRBJ2-7; D remains ambiguous. The germline V gene has CDR1 MDHEN and CDR2 SYDVKM. V lost 6 bases and J lost 3, with 6 bases in between. The CDR3 runs 11 residues. DNA for the CDR3: TGTGCCAGCAGCAACCTCTACGAGCAGTACTTC. Translation: CASSNLYEQYF.

In this sample, this clonotype turned up a few times. The chain uses TRBV7-3 and TRBJ2-2, with D possibly being TRBD2 (6 bases). Germline values: CDR1 SGHTA, CDR2 FQGTGA. The CDR3 is made up of 16 amino acids. V lost 4 bases to trimming and J lost 3 bases, with 15 bases between them. The CDR3 loop reads CASSSLGRGYTGELFF. CDR3 in DNA: TGTGCCAGCAGCTCCCTCGGGAGAGGGTACACCGGGGAGCTGTTTTTT. The complete variable domain, with remaining parts taken from reference TRBV7-3 and TRBJ2-2, reads GAGVSQTPSNKVTEKGKYVELRCDPISGHTALYWYRQSLGQGPEFLIYFQGTGAADDSGLPNDRFFAVRPEGSVSTLKIQRTERGDSAVYLCASSSLGRGYTGELFFGEGSRLTVL.

This clonotype was observed a handful of times. The chain carries TRBV28 and TRBJ2-3, with D possibly TRBD2 on 6 matching bases. The CDR3 loop spans 16 amino acids. Trimming took off 6 bases at V and 0 bases at J, with 16 bases between the two ends. The germline gives CDR1 MDHEN, CDR2 SYDVKM. CDR3 sequence reads: CASRPSVGGSTDTQYF. The CDR3 DNA sequence: TGTGCCAGCAGACCTTCGGTGGGGGGTAGCACAGATACGCAGTATTTT.

The gene calls are TRBV7-9 and TRBJ1-6; no clear D gene. Germline-derived CDR1 and CDR2 are SEHNR and FQNEAQ (reference sequence). The CDR3 has 15 amino acids. Between the trimmed V and J ends, which lost 8 bases and 3 bases, there was a span of 14 bases. CDR3 region: CASVPLGIYNSPLHF. CDR3 bases: TGTGCCAGCGTGCCTCTTGGGATCTATAATTCACCCCTCCACTTT.

The chain joins TRBV20-1 to TRBJ2-5, with D uncertain. This CDR3 is 15 amino acids long. Germline-derived CDR1 and CDR2 are DFQATT and SNEGSKA (reference sequence). With 6 bases removed from V and 1 base from J, the gap between germline ends came to 18 bases. CDR3 region: CSAPRAQSLQETQYF. CDR3 in DNA: TGCAGTGCCCCCCGGGCCCAGTCGCTCCAAGAGACCCAGTACTTC.

The rearrangement joins TRBV19 to TRBJ2-1, with a possible D match to TRBD1 (5 bases). CDR3 length: 13 residues. Germline CDR1 reads LNHDA; CDR2 reads SQIVND (reference sequence). The germline V and J ends were trimmed by 3 bases and 9 bases, with 12 bases remaining between them. CDR3 DNA: TGTGCCAGTAGTATTTCACAGGCTATTGAGCAGTTCTTC. Translation gives CASSISQAIEQFF.

There are a few counts of this clonotype. The CDR3 is CATSDPTLGGDQPQHF. Here the CDR3 DNA reads TGTGCCACCAGTGACCCTACTTTGGGGGGGGATCAGCCCCAGCATTTT. The chain couples TRBV24-1 to TRBJ1-5; D perhaps matches TRBD1 (5 bases). CDR3 length equals 16 residues. The V gene's germline CDR1 is KGHDR and CDR2 SFDVKD. The V gene lost 4 bases and the J gene lost 5 bases, with 17 bases spanning the gap.

J is TRBJ2-7 and V is TRBV19; 9 bases fit TRBD1. V shed 4 bases, J shed 6 bases, and the junction held 4 bases outside the gene matches. The CDR3 has 13 residues. CDR1 LNHDA and CDR2 SQIVND come from the germline V gene (reference sequence). CDR3 coding DNA: TGTGCCAGTAGTACGACAGGGGGAGTCGAGCAGTACTTC. This gives the protein CASSTTGGVEQYF. The complete variable domain, with remaining parts taken from reference TRBV19 and TRBJ2-7, reads DGGITQSPKYLFRKEGQNVTLSCEQNLNHDAMYWYRQDPGQGLRLIYYSQIVNDFQKGDIAEGYSVSREKKESFPLTVTSAQKNPTAFYLCASSTTGGVEQYFGPGTRLTVT.

This clonotype was counted ten times or more. The genes are TRBV7-9 and TRBJ2-3, with 11 positions matching TRBD2. The CDR3 length is 17 residues. Germline CDR1 and CDR2: SEHNR and FQNEAQ (reference sequence). V was pared by 5 bases and J by 2 bases, with 9 bases of the junction left unmatched. The CDR3 DNA follows: TGTGCCAGCAGCGCCAAACCTAGCGGGGGGTACACAGATACGCAGTATTTT. It translates to CASSAKPSGGYTDTQYF.

The V call is TRBV3-1, the J call TRBJ2-3, with unresolved D. The length of the CDR3 is 13 residues. V lost 0 bases to trimming and J lost 8 bases, with 9 bases between them. Germline CDR1 reads LGHDT; CDR2 reads YNNKEL (reference sequence). CDR3 sequence reads: CASSQERTGTQYF. CDR3 DNA sequence: TGTGCCAGCAGCCAAGAAAGGACCGGTACGCAGTATTTT.

This clonotype appeared many times. The chain carries TRBV5-1 and TRBJ2-4; the D call may be TRBD1 or TRBD2 (5 bases each). The V end lost 0 bases, the J end lost 0 bases, and 13 bases lay between the germline ends. The CDR3 is made up of 17 amino acids. The V gene's germline CDR1 is SGHRS and CDR2 YFSETQ. CDR3 DNA sequence: TGCGCCAGCAGCTTGGCGGGACGAAAGCTAGCCAAAAACATTCAGTACTTC. Its translation is CASSLAGRKLAKNIQYF.